This TCR beta chain comes out of a study of beta chain features in type 1 diabetes (dated by TCRdb to 2017 to 2018). With regard to the full study: No differences in mean age, gender distribution, total cell number or subset yield were found between patients and healthy donors. A total of 100 million to 110 million sorted cells were examined across all samples, and a strong correlation was observed between cell number per subset and RNA yield. In the study, TCRB repertoires of sorted circulating CD4+ T cell subsets from recently diagnosed type 1 diabetes patients were compared with those of matched healthy donors. Regulatory and stem cell-like memory subsets were isolated from only 8 patients and about eight healthy donors, whereas naive and central memory subsets came from all 30 or so donors.

This clone has more than one count but fewer than ten. Its antigen has not been determined. There are no base qualities to consult, and no much larger clone falls within one base. There are 16 amino acids in the CDR3, from cysteine to phenylalanine inclusive. Only the CDR3 part of the read is kept: 48 bases, read in frame from the first base. The junction carries 16 bases between V and J, which are trimmed by 5 bases and 0 bases respectively. CDR1 is given as KGHSH and CDR2 as LQKENI, both from the germline V gene. What the study reported, not specific to this receptor: Because the HLA sub-analyses included only small numbers of individuals, any influence of HLA type on TCRB rearrangement was left unresolved. Because cDNA was sequenced instead of genomic DNA, activated cells with high expression could be over-represented, although the groups did not differ in activation or CD3 levels. Naive, central memory and regulatory TCRB repertoires appeared to be more similar among patients than among healthy donors. A moderate but significant shortening of TCRB CDR3 length was observed in type 1 diabetes patients in all four CD4+ subsets. Shorter templates might be favored by PCR, yet because patient and control samples were amplified and corrected together, any such skew would affect both groups equally. Fewer insertions and more nucleotide deletions at VDJ recombination sites were observed in patients with type 1 diabetes, implying thymic rearrangement abnormalities.

Each donor gave one peripheral blood draw, averaging about 100 mL, which was collected into heparinised tubes. A BD FACSAria II and a panel including CD45RO, CCR7, CD25, CD127, CD95 and CD27 were used to sort naive, central memory, regulatory and stem cell-like memory CD4+ T cells. Every sorted population had a purity above 95%. PBMCs were isolated right away by Lymphoprep density gradient centrifugation and were stained directly, without culture. Samples were stained and sorted in pairs, with one healthy donor and one patient per experiment, so that batch effects were minimized. The entire amount of isolated RNA was reverse transcribed using the High Capacity cDNA Reverse Transcription Kit, so the sequenced TCRB transcripts were expressed ones. Stem cell-like memory T cell samples underwent survey-depth immunoSEQ sequencing, averaging about 910,000 total reads per sample. Sorted cells were lysed in RLT buffer and RNA was extracted with DNase-treated RNeasy Micro or Mini kits, depending on cell number. To prevent cross-contamination, each cell subset was processed individually, whereas patient and healthy donor samples were processed jointly. The immunoSEQ multiplex PCR was used to amplify TCRB sequences from cDNA, generating 87-bp fragments that spanned the CDR3 region. Amplicons were sequenced on the Illumina HiSeq platform. Per the authors' processing: PCR bias was corrected computationally using synthetic template baselines, and reads within Hamming distance 2 were collapsed, with unmergeable singletons discarded. Reads were aligned against IMGT so that V, D and J genes, CDR3 length and insertions or deletions at six rearrangement sites could be assigned. Within each subset, clonotype counts were normalized to sorted cell number, and only after that were true diversity and Gini coefficients computed with the tcR R package. Repertoire sharing was quantified using the overlap coefficient calculated on TCRB nucleotide sequences. Held by TCRdb, this immuneACCESS table contains in-frame sequences only and omits some clones. Under half of the omission traces to an unresolved V gene where checked; the cause of the rest is unknown. V, J and clone size reflect that table, while D and trimming were determined from the DNA. The table for this sample lists about 42,000 clones; 50% of them were counted only once. The leading ten clones occupy 0.25% of the sample.

Sequencing was done on a sample of stem cell memory CD4+ T cells from blood. The intended sense of this specimen's cell subset or site label: stem cell-like memory CD4+ T cells. The TCR sequence derives from a woman between 25 and 40 years old in good health. The sequence joins TRBV18 to TRBJ1-2, with the D gene not confidently named. The CDR3 protein: CASSLRVGEANYGYTF. The nucleotides are TGTGCCAGCTCATTGCGGGTTGGGGAAGCTAACTATGGCTACACCTTC.